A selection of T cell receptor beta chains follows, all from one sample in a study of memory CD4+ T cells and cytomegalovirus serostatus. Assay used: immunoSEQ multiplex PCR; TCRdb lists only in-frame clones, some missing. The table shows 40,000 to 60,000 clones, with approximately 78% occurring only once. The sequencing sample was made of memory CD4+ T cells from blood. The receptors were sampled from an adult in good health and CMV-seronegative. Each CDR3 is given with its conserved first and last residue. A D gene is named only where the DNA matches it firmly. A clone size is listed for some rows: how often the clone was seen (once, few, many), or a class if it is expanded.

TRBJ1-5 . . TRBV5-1 CASSLGTGARGGNQPQHF TGCGCCAGCAGCTTGGGGACCGGGGCCCGGGGAGGCAATCAGCCCCAGCATTTT
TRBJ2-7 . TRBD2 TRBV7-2 CASSSRRAGEAEQYF TGTGCCAGCAGCTCCCGGAGGGCGGGAGAGGCCGAGCAGTACTTC
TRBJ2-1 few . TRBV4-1 CASSQVDLLSYNEQFF TGCGCCAGCAGCCAAGTAGATCTCCTCTCCTACAATGAGCAGTTCTTC
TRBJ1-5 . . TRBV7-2 CASSLLGQPQHF TGTGCCAGCAGCTTACTGGGGCAGCCCCAGCATTTT
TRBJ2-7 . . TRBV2 CASRTAPVGIYEQYF TGTGCCAGCAGGACAGCTCCCGTGGGGATCTACGAGCAGTACTTC
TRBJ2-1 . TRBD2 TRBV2 CASSERLAGNEQFF TGTGCCAGCAGTGAACGGCTAGCGGGCAATGAGCAGTTCTTC
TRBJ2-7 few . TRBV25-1 CASTETDYEQYF TGTGCCAGCACCGAGACGGATTACGAGCAGTACTTC
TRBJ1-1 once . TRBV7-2 CASSKQENTEAFF TGTGCCAGCAGCAAACAGGAGAACACTGAAGCTTTCTTT
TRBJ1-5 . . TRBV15 CATSRDTASNQPQHF TGTGCCACCAGCAGAGATACAGCTAGCAATCAGCCCCAGCATTTT
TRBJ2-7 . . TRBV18 CASSPGGPYEQYF TGTGCCAGCTCACCGGGGGGCCCTTACGAGCAGTACTTC
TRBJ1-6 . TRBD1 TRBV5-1 CASSLAPTGWGSPLHF TGCGCCAGCAGCTTGGCCCCGACAGGGTGGGGTTCACCCCTCCACTTT
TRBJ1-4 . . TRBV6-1 CASSESLDEKLFF TGTGCCAGCAGTGAAAGCCTGGACGAAAAACTGTTTTTT
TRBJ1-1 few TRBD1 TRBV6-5 CASKFRGTIEAFF TGTGCCAGCAAATTCAGGGGGACGATTGAAGCTTTCTTT
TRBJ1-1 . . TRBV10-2 CASSVKENTEAFF TGCGCCAGCAGTGTTAAGGAGAACACTGAAGCTTTCTTT
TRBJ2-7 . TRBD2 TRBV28 CASSYSSGRVGEQYF TGTGCCAGCAGTTATTCTAGCGGGAGGGTCGGCGAGCAGTACTTC
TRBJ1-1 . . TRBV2 CASRVQGGAFF TGTGCCAGCAGGGTTCAGGGAGGCGCTTTCTTT
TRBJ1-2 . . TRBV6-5 CASSYSKGGYTF TGTGCCAGCAGTTACTCGAAGGGTGGCTACACCTTC
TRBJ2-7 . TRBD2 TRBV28 CASNSGASYSYEQYF TGTGCCAGCAATAGCGGGGCAAGCTACTCCTACGAGCAGTACTTC
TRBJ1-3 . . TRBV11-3 CASSHSNSGNTIYF TGTGCCAGCAGCCACTCGAACTCTGGAAACACCATATATTTT
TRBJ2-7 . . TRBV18 CASSPYRDNSYEQYF TGTGCCAGCTCACCATACAGGGACAACTCCTACGAGCAGTACTTC
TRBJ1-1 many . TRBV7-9 CASTMARGPRMNTEAFF TGTGCCAGCACTATGGCGAGGGGACCAAGGATGAACACTGAAGCTTTCTTT
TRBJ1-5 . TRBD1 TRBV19 CASSDLTGGIQPQHF TGTGCCAGTAGTGACCTGACAGGGGGGATTCAGCCCCAGCATTTT
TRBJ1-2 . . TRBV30 CAWSGRYGYTF TGTGCCTGGAGTGGCAGATATGGCTACACCTTC
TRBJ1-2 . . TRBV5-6 CASSLAGKSYGYTF TGTGCCAGCAGCTTGGCCGGGAAAAGTTATGGCTACACCTTC
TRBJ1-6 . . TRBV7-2 CASSLGPTHNSPLHF TGTGCCAGCAGCCTGGGACCTACTCATAATTCACCCCTCCACTTT
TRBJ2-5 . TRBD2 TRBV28 CASSGSTSGQETQYF TGTGCCAGCAGTGGGTCGACTAGCGGTCAAGAGACCCAGTACTTC
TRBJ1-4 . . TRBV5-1 CASSLDPTNEKLFF TGCGCCAGCAGCTTGGACCCAACTAATGAAAAACTGTTTTTT
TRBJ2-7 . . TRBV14 CASSKGAILGQYF TGTGCCAGCAGCAAAGGGGCTATCTTGGGGCAGTACTTC
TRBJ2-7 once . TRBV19 CASSIKKGRVVGSYEQYF TGTGCCAGTAGTATTAAGAAAGGACGCGTAGTAGGATCCTACGAGCAGTACTTC
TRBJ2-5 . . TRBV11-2 CASSLDVFGGRETQYF TGTGCCAGCAGCTTAGATGTATTCGGGGGCAGGGAGACCCAGTACTTC
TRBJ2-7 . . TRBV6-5 CASSYKGKQYF TGTGCCAGCAGTTACAAGGGGAAGCAGTACTTC
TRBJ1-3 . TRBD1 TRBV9 CASSAAVGQKNTIYF TGTGCCAGCAGCGCGGCTGTGGGACAGAAAAACACCATATATTTT
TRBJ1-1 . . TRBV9 CASSVVDSGVSGAFF TGTGCCAGCAGCGTAGTGGACTCTGGGGTCTCTGGAGCTTTCTTT
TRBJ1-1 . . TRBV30 CAWSALGQPNTEAFF TGTGCCTGGAGTGCTTTAGGACAGCCGAACACTGAAGCTTTCTTT
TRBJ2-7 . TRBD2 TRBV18 CASSPPAGGRYEQYF TGTGCCAGCTCACCACCGGCGGGAGGAAGATACGAGCAGTACTTC
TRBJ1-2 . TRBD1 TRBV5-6 CASSSPPWDRDGYTF TGTGCCAGCAGCTCTCCGCCCTGGGACAGGGATGGCTACACCTTC
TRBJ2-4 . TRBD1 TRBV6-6 CASSPGGLAKNIQYF TGTGCCAGCAGCCCAGGGGGCCTCGCCAAAAACATTCAGTACTTC
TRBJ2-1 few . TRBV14 CASSPSFYNEQFF TGTGCCAGCAGCCCCAGTTTCTACAATGAGCAGTTCTTC
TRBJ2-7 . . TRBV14 CASSQEQIPSYEQYF TGTGCCAGCAGCCAAGAGCAGATACCCTCCTACGAGCAGTACTTC
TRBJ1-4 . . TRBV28 CASSRRVSNEKLFF TGTGCCAGCAGCCGTCGGGTTAGTAATGAAAAACTGTTTTTT
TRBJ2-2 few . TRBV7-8 CASSLARRFANTGELFF TGTGCCAGCAGCTTAGCGCGGAGGTTCGCGAACACCGGGGAGCTGTTTTTT
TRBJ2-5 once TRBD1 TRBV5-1 CASSLEPAGGQETQYF TGCGCCAGCAGCTTGGAACCGGCAGGGGGCCAAGAGACCCAGTACTTC